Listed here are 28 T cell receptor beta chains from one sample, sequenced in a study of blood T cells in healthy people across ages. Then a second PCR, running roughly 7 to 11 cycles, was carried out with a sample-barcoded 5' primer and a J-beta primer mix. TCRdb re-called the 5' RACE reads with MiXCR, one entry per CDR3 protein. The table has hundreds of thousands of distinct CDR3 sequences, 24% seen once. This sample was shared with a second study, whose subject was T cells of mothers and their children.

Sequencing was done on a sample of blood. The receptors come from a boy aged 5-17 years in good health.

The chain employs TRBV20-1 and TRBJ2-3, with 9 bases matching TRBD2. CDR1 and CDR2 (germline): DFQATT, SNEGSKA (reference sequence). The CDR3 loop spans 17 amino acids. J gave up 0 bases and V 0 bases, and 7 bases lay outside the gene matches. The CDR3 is CSARDWASGTSTDTQYF. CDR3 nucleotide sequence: TGCAGTGCTAGAGATTGGGCTAGCGGGACTAGCACAGATACGCAGTATTTT.

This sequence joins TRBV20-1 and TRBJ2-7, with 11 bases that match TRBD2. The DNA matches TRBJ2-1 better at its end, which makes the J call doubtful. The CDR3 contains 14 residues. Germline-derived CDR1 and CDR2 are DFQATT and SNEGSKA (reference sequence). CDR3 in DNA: TGCAGTGCTAGTCAGGGACTAGCGGCCGATGAGCAGTTCTTC. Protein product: CSASQGLAADEQFF.

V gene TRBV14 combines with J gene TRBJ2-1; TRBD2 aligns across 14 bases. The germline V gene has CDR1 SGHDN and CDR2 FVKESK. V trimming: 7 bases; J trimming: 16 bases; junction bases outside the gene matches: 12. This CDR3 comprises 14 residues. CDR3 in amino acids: CASKPLTGLAGAFF. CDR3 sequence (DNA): TGTGCCAGCAAACCCCTTACGGGACTAGCGGGAGCCTTCTTC.

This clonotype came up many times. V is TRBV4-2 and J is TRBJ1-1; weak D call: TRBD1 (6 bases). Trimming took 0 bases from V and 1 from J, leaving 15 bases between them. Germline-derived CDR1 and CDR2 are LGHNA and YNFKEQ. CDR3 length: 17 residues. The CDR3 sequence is CASSQEYRDKTNTEAFF. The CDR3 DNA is TGTGCCAGCAGCCAAGAATACAGGGACAAAACGAACACTGAAGCTTTCTTT.

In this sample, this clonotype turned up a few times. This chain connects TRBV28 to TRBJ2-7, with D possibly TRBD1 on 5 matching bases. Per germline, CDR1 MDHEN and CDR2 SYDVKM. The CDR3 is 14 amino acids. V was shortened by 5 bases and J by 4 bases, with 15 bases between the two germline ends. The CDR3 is CASSKDKGRYEQYF. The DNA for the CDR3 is TGTGCCAGCAGTAAAGATAAGGGGCGATACGAGCAGTACTTC.

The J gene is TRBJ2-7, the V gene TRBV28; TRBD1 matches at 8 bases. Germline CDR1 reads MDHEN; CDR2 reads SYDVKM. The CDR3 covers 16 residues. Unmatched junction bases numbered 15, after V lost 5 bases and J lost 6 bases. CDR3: CASSPPGQGYFAEQYF. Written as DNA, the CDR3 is TGTGCCAGCAGTCCCCCCGGACAGGGTTATTTTGCCGAGCAGTACTTC.

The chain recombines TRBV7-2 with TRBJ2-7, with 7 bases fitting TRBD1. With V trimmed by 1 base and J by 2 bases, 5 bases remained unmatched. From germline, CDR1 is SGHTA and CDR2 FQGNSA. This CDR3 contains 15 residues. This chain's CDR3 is CASSLVRGRAYEQYF. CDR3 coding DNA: TGTGCCAGCAGCTTAGTAAGGGGGCGCGCCTACGAGCAGTACTTC. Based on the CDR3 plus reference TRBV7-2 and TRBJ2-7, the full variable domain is GAGVSQSPSNKVTEKGKDVELRCDPISGHTALYWYRQSLGQGLEFLIYFQGNSAPDKSGLPSDRFSAERTGGSVSTLTIQRTQQEDSAVYLCASSLVRGRAYEQYFGPGTRLTVT.

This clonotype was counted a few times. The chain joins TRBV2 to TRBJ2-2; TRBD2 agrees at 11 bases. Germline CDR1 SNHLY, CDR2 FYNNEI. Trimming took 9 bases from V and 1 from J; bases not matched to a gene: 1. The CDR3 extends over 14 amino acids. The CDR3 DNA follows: TGTGCCAGTACTAGCGGGAGGAACACCGGGGAGCTGTTTTTT. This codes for CASTSGRNTGELFF.

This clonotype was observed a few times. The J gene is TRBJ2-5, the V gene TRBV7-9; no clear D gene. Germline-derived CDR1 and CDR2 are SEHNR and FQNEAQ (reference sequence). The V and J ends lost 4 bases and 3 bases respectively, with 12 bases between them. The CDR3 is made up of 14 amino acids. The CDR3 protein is CASSYVGGKETQYF. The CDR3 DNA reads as TGTGCCAGCAGCTACGTGGGCGGTAAAGAGACCCAGTACTTC.

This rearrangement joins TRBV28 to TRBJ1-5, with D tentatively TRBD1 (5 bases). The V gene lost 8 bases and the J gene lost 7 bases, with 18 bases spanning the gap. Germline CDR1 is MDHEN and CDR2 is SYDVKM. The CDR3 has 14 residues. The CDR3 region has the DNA TGTGCCAGCGTCTCTCCCGGGGGGGAGCAGCCCCAGCATTTT. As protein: CASVSPGGEQPQHF.

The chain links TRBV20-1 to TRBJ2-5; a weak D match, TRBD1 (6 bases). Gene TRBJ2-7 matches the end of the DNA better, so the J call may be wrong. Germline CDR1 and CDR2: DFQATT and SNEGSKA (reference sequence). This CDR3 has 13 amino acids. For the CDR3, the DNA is TGCAGTGCTATACAGGGCGTTGCCTACGAGCAGTACTTC. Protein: CSAIQGVAYEQYF.

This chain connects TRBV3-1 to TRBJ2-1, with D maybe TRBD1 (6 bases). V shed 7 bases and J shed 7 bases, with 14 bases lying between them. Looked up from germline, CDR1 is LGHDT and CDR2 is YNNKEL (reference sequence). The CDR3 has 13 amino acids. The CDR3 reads CASTDQGRNEQFF. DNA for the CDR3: TGTGCCAGCACCGACCAGGGGCGGAATGAGCAGTTCTTC.

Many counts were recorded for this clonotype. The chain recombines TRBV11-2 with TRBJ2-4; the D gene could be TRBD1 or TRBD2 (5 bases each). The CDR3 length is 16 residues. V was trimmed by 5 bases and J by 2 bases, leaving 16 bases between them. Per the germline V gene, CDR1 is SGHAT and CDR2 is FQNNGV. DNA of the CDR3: TGTGCCAGCAGCCTAACAGTCGGGGCTTCCAAAAACATTCAGTACTTC. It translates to CASSLTVGASKNIQYF. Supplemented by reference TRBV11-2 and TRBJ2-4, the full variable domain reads EAGVAQSPRYKIIEKRQSVAFWCNPISGHATLYWYQQILGQGPKLLIQFQNNGVVDDSQLPKDRFSAERLKGVDSTLKIQPAKLEDSAVYLCASSLTVGASKNIQYFGAGTRLSVL.

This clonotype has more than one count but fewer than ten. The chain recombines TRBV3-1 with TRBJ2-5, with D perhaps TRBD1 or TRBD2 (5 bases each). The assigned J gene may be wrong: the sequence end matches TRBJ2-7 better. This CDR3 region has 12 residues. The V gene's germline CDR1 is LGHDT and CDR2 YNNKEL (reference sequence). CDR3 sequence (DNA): TGTGCCAGCAGCCGAGCTGGGGGCGAGCAGTACTTC. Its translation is CASSRAGGEQYF.

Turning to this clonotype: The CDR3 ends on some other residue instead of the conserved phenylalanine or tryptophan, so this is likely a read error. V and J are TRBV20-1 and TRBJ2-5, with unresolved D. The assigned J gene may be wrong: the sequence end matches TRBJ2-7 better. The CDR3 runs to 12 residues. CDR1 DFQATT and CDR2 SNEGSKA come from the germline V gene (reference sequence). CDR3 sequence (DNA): TGCAGTGCTAGGGGGTACTCCTACGAGCAGTACCTC. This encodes CSARGYSYEQYL.

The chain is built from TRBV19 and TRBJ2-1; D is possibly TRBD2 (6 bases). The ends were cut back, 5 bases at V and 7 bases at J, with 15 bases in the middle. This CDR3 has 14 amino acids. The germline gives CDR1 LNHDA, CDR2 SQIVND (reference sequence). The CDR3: CASSASAGFNEQFF. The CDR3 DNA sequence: TGTGCCAGTAGTGCCTCCGCGGGATTTAATGAGCAGTTCTTC. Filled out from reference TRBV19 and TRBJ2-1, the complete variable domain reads DGGITQSPKYLFRKEGQNVTLSCEQNLNHDAMYWYRQDPGQGLRLIYYSQIVNDFQKGDIAEGYSVSREKKESFPLTVTSAQKNPTAFYLCASSASAGFNEQFFGPGTRLTVL.

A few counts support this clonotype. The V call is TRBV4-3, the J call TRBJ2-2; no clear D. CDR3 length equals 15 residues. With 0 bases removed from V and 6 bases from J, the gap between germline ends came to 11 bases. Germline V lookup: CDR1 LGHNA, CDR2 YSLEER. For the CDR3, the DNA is TGCGCCAGCAGCCAAGATCCGGGTCCTGCCGGGGAGCTGTTTTTT. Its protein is CASSQDPGPAGELFF.

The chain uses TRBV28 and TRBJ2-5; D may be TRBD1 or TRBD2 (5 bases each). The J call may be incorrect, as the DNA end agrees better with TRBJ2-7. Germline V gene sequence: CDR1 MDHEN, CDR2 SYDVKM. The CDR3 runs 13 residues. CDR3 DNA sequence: TGTGCCAGCAGTTGGGACCTTAACTACGAGCAGTACTTC. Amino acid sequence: CASSWDLNYEQYF.

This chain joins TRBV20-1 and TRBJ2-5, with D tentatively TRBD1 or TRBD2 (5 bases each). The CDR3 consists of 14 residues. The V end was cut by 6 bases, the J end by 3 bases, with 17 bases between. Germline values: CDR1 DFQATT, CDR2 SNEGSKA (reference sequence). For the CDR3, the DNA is TGCAGTGCGCATCAGGGACCGCTAGAAGAGACCCAGTACTTC. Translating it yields CSAHQGPLEETQYF.

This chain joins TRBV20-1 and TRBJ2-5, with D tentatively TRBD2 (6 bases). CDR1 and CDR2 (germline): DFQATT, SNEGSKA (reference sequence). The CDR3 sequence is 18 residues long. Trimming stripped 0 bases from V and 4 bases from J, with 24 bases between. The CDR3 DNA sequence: TGCAGTGCTAGAGATTTGGGAGGTTGGGCGCCTGAGAGAGAGACCCAGTACTTC. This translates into CSARDLGGWAPERETQYF.

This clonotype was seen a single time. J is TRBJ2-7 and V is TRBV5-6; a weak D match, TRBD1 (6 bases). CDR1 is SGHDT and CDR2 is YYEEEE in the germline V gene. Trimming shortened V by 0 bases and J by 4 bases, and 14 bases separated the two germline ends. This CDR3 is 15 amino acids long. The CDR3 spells CASSLVGQGPYEQYF. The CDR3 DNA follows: TGTGCCAGCAGCTTGGTAGGGCAGGGGCCTTACGAGCAGTACTTC. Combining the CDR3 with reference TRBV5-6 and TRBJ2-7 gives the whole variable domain DAGVTQSPTHLIKTRGQQVTLRCSPKSGHDTVSWYQQALGQGPQFIFQYYEEEERQRGNFPDRFSGHQFPNYSSELNVNALLLGDSALYLCASSLVGQGPYEQYFGPGTRLTVT.

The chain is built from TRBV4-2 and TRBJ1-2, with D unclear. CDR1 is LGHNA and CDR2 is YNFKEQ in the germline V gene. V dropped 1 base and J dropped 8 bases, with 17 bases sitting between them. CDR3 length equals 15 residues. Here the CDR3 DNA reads TGTGCCAGCAGCCAAGGCCCCCGAGGAGCCGAGGGCTACACCTTC. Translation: CASSQGPRGAEGYTF.

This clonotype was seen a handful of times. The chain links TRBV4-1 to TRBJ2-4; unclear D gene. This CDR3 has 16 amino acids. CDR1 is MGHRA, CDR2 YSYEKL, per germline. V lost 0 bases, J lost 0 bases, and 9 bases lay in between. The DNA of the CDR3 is TGCGCCAGCAGCCAAGATGCAGCCTTAGCCAAAAACATTCAGTACTTC. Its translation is CASSQDAALAKNIQYF.

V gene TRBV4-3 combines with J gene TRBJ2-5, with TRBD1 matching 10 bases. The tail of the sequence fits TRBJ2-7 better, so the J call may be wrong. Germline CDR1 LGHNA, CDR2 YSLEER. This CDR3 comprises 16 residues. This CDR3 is CASSRELGQGIYEQYF. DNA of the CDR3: TGCGCCAGCAGCCGAGAGCTGGGACAGGGGATCTACGAGCAGTACTTC.

The CDR3 here is CASSLTDGRGAFF. The CDR3 DNA reads TGTGCCAGCAGCTTAACGGACGGAAGGGGGGCTTTCTTT. The rearrangement joins TRBV7-3 to TRBJ1-1; D perhaps matches TRBD1 (6 bases). Germline V lookup: CDR1 SGHTA, CDR2 FQGTGA. V was trimmed by 0 bases and J by 11 bases, leaving 13 bases between them. The CDR3 is made up of 13 amino acids. Based on the CDR3 plus reference TRBV7-3 and TRBJ1-1, the full variable domain is GAGVSQTPSNKVTEKGKYVELRCDPISGHTALYWYRQSLGQGPEFLIYFQGTGAADDSGLPNDRFFAVRPEGSVSTLKIQRTERGDSAVYLCASSLTDGRGAFFGQGTRLTVV.

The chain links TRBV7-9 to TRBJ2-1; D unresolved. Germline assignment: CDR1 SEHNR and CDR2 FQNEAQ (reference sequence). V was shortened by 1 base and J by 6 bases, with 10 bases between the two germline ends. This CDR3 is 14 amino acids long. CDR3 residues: CASSLDITTNEQFF. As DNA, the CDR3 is TGTGCCAGCAGCTTAGATATAACCACCAATGAGCAGTTCTTC.

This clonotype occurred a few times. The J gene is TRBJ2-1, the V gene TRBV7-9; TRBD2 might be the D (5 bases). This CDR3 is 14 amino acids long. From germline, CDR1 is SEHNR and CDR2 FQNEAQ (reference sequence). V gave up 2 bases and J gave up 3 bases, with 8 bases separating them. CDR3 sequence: CASSLKRDYNEQFF. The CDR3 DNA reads TGTGCCAGCAGCTTAAAGAGGGACTACAATGAGCAGTTCTTC. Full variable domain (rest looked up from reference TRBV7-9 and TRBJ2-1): DTGVSQNPRHKITKRGQNVTFRCDPISEHNRLYWYRQTLGQGPEFLTYFQNEAQLEKSRLLSDRFSAERPKGSFSTLEIQRTEQGDSAMYLCASSLKRDYNEQFFGPGTRLTVL.

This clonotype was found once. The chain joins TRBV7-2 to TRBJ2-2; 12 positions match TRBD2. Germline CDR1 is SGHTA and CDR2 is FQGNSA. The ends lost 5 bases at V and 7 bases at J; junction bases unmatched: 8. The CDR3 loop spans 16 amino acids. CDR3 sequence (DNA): TGTGCCAGCAGCCCACTAGCGGGAGGCGGTTTCGGGGAGCTGTTTTTT. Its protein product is CASSPLAGGGFGELFF.